One sample yielded the 27 T cell receptor beta chains listed below, sequenced in a study of blood T cells in healthy people across ages. A second PCR of roughly 6 to 12 cycles used a sample-barcoded 5' primer and a J-beta primer mix. Via MiXCR, TCRdb re-called the 5' RACE reads, giving one row per CDR3 protein. The table has hundreds of thousands of distinct CDR3 sequences, approximately 31% seen once. The sequenced material came from blood. The receptors were sampled from a woman aged 80 or older in good health.

This clonotype turned up a few times. The genes are TRBV25-1 and TRBJ1-2, with 7 bases identical to TRBD1. This CDR3 spans 12 amino acids. Unmatched junction bases numbered 9, after V lost 11 bases and J lost 6 bases. Germline CDR1 reads MGHDK; CDR2 reads SYGVNS. The CDR3 here is CAGTRGTDGYTF. The DNA of the CDR3 is TGTGCCGGCACCAGGGGGACAGATGGCTACACCTTC.

This clonotype occurred many times. The genes are TRBV7-2 and TRBJ1-5, with 10 bases that match TRBD1. Germline-derived CDR1 and CDR2 are SGHTA and FQGNSA. V lost 5 bases to trimming and J lost 3 bases; unmatched junction nucleotides: 7. The CDR3 extends over 16 amino acids. The chain's CDR3 is CASSIRQGANNQPQHF. CDR3 bases: TGTGCCAGCAGCATTCGACAGGGGGCTAACAATCAGCCCCAGCATTTT.

This clonotype was detected once. The chain has TRBV10-3 and TRBJ2-3, with TRBD1 matching over 7 bases. CDR3 length: 19 amino acids. CDR1 and CDR2 (germline): ENHRY, SYGVKD. V was clipped by 2 bases and J by 1 base; unmatched bases: 15. This CDR3 reads CAISEPITGDRIGTDTQYF. The DNA for the CDR3 is TGTGCCATCAGTGAGCCTATAACAGGGGATCGGATCGGCACAGATACGCAGTATTTT.

The chain combines TRBV7-2 with TRBJ2-7; 12 nucleotides align to TRBD2. V was pared by 8 bases and J by 4 bases, with 9 bases of the junction left unmatched. This CDR3 comprises 15 residues. Germline V gene sequence: CDR1 SGHTA, CDR2 FQGNSA. CDR3: CASALAGGPLYEQYF. For the CDR3, the DNA is TGTGCCAGCGCGCTAGCGGGAGGGCCGTTATACGAGCAGTACTTC. Looking up the rest from reference TRBV7-2 and TRBJ2-7 gives the full variable domain: GAGVSQSPSNKVTEKGKDVELRCDPISGHTALYWYRQSLGQGLEFLIYFQGNSAPDKSGLPSDRFSAERTGGSVSTLTIQRTQQEDSAVYLCASALAGGPLYEQYFGPGTRLTVT.

This chain connects TRBV4-1 to TRBJ1-4; 8 bases map to TRBD1. The CDR3 totals 16 residues. The germline CDR1 and CDR2 sequences are MGHRA and YSYEKL. The V segment lost 3 bases and the J segment 4 bases; nucleotides outside the gene matches: 7. The CDR3: CASSQSDRGGNEKLFF. The CDR3 DNA reads TGCGCCAGCAGCCAGTCCGACAGGGGCGGTAATGAAAAACTGTTTTTT.

This clonotype has more than one count but fewer than ten. The chain has TRBV12-3 or TRBV12-4 and TRBJ2-2, with a possible D match to TRBD2 (6 bases). The CDR3 consists of 15 residues. V was pared by 8 bases and J by 3 bases, with 16 bases between. The CDR3 DNA reads as TGTGCCAGCGCGGCGGGGTTTGTGGACACCGGGGAGCTGTTTTTT. Its protein is CASAAGFVDTGELFF.

This clonotype was found a few times. The chain has TRBV7-2 and TRBJ2-2; D is undetermined. Germline lookup yields CDR1 SGHTA and CDR2 FQGNSA. The V gene lost 2 bases and the J gene lost 5 bases, with 12 bases spanning the gap. The CDR3 length is 15 residues. The CDR3 nucleotides read TGTGCCAGCAGCTTACGAGACACTTTGACCGGGGAGCTGTTTTTT. This gives the protein CASSLRDTLTGELFF.

The chain combines TRBV20-1 with TRBJ1-1; D remains unclear. Germline CDR1 is DFQATT and CDR2 is SNEGSKA (reference sequence). The CDR3 sequence is 12 residues long. Trimming left V 5 bases short and J 11 bases short, with 18 bases between. The CDR3 DNA is TGCAGTGCTTCCCAAGGAAGGCTTGGGGCTTTCTTT. This encodes CSASQGRLGAFF.

This clonotype came up many times. The CDR3 region has the DNA TGTGCCAGCGTTAGGGGCGGCGAAATCCAAGAGACCCAGTACTTC. Amino acid sequence: CASVRGGEIQETQYF. The V call is TRBV11-2, the J call TRBJ2-5; D might be TRBD1 (5 bases). The CDR3 is 15 amino acids. The germline V gene encodes CDR1 SGHAT and CDR2 FQNNGV. V dropped 8 bases and J dropped 1 base, with 17 bases sitting between them.

With regard to this clonotype: This sequence may be a read error, since a much larger clone differs from it by one base. This chain joins TRBV5-1 and TRBJ2-5, with 8 positions matching TRBD1. CDR1 is SGHRS, CDR2 YFSETQ, per germline. The CDR3 is made up of 15 amino acids. Unmatched junction bases numbered 16, after V lost 4 bases and J lost 11 bases. The CDR3 DNA sequence: TGCGCCAGCAGCCCACAGGGGGGAACCTACAATGAGCAGTACTTC. It yields the protein CASSPQGGTYNEQYF.

This clonotype has only a few counts. V usage is TRBV2 and J usage is TRBJ2-1, with TRBD2 matching 8 bases. V gave up 8 bases and J gave up 5 bases; unmatched junction bases: 11. Germline CDR1 and CDR2: SNHLY and FYNNEI. The CDR3 spans 15 residues. CDR3 nucleotides: TGTGCCAGCGGGAATTCGGGGGGGGGAAACAATGAGCAGTTCTTC. The encoded protein is CASGNSGGGNNEQFF.

Of note for this clonotype: With a much larger clone just one base away, this may be a read error. V gene TRBV5-6 combines with J gene TRBJ2-1; the match to TRBD2 covers 9 bases. Per the germline V gene, CDR1 is SGHDT and CDR2 is YYEEEE. The CDR3 is 15 residues long. The CDR3 sequence is CANSLETSGDDEQFF. CDR3 DNA sequence: TGTGCCAACAGCTTGGAGACTAGCGGCGACGATGAGCAGTTCTTC.

In the case of this clonotype: Just one base apart from a much larger clone, this may be a read error. The rearrangement uses TRBV10-3 and TRBJ2-6; no definite D call. CDR3 length: 17 residues. With 2 bases removed from V and 2 bases from J, the gap between germline ends came to 13 bases. Germline values: CDR1 ENHRY, CDR2 SYGVKD. The CDR3 nucleotides read TGTGCCATCAGTGAGAACGAGGCAGGCCCTGGGGCCAACGTCCTGACTTTC. Protein product: CAISENEAGPGANVLTF.

There are a few counts of this clonotype. The J gene is TRBJ1-2, the V gene TRBV5-1, with D hard to call. The CDR3 runs 14 residues. Trimming pared 4 bases from V and 2 bases from J, leaving 12 bases between. CDR1 is SGHRS and CDR2 is YFSETQ in the germline V gene. The CDR3 region has the DNA TGCGCCAGCAGCCACCGAGATTCAAACTATGGCTACACCTTC. It specifies CASSHRDSNYGYTF.

This clonotype was observed at least ten times. The CDR3 DNA reads as TGCAGCGTATTTATGGACAGAACCCCGCAGTATTTT. Translation: CSVFMDRTPQYF. The chain links TRBV29-1 to TRBJ2-3, with D possibly being TRBD1 (6 bases). The germline V and J ends were trimmed by 6 bases and 10 bases, with 17 bases remaining between them. This CDR3 is built from 12 residues. Germline-derived CDR1 and CDR2 are SQVTM and ANQGSEA.

This clonotype was seen repeatedly, ten times or more. The J gene is TRBJ2-1, the V gene TRBV6-6; 10 bases match TRBD1. This CDR3 contains 15 residues. Germline-derived CDR1 and CDR2 are MNHNY and SVGAGI (reference sequence). The V gene end was trimmed by 7 bases and the J gene end by 8 bases; junction bases not matched to a gene: 11. The CDR3 here is CASNSKTGGSDEQFF. CDR3 DNA: TGTGCCAGCAACTCTAAGACAGGGGGCTCCGATGAGCAGTTCTTC.

In its sample, this clonotype was seen many times. V gene TRBV27 combines with J gene TRBJ2-5; D might be TRBD1 (5 bases). The CDR3 sequence is 15 residues long. Trimming shortened V by 8 bases and J by 4 bases, and 20 bases separated the two germline ends. Germline V CDR1 and CDR2: MNHEY, SMNVEV (reference sequence). CDR3 in amino acids: CASRYGRAQGETQYF. DNA of the CDR3: TGTGCCAGCCGTTACGGTAGGGCTCAGGGAGAGACCCAGTACTTC.

This clonotype was detected ten times or more. The V call is TRBV6-1, the J call TRBJ2-3, with TRBD1 matching 8 bases. The CDR3 is 15 amino acids. Unmatched junction bases numbered 4, after V lost 1 base and J lost 4 bases. The germline gives CDR1 MNHNS, CDR2 SASEGT. The CDR3 reads CASSEDQGAADTQYF. In nucleotides, the CDR3 is TGTGCCAGCAGTGAAGATCAGGGGGCGGCAGATACGCAGTATTTT.

This clonotype occurred many times. The chain combines TRBV27 with TRBJ2-3; 8 bases are a match to TRBD1. Losses at the gene ends were 6 bases for V and 4 bases for J; bases not matched to a gene: 6. The CDR3 totals 14 residues. The germline V gene has CDR1 MNHEY and CDR2 SMNVEV (reference sequence). In DNA form, the CDR3 reads TGTGCCAGCAGAAAGGGACAGGTACCAGATACGCAGTATTTT. Its translation is CASRKGQVPDTQYF.

The chain combines TRBV7-2 with TRBJ2-3; TRBD2 matches at 7 bases. From germline, CDR1 is SGHTA and CDR2 FQGNSA. This CDR3 spans 14 amino acids. CDR3 protein: CVNSLGRGSDTQYF. CDR3 in DNA: TGTGTCAACAGCTTAGGGCGGGGGTCAGATACGCAGTATTTT. Full variable domain (outside the CDR3, taken from reference TRBV7-2 and TRBJ2-3): GAGVSQSPSNKVTEKGKDVELRCDPISGHTALYWYRQSLGQGLEFLIYFQGNSAPDKSGLPSDRFSAERTGGSVSTLTIQRTQQEDSAVYLCVNSLGRGSDTQYFGPGTRLTVL.

This clonotype was detected ten times or more. V is TRBV20-1 and J is TRBJ2-5; TRBD2 is a possible D gene (6 bases). The CDR3 runs to 15 residues. Trimming removed 0 bases at V and 4 bases at J, with 15 bases between. CDR1 is DFQATT, CDR2 SNEGSKA, per germline (reference sequence). CDR3 sequence reads: CSARDLARDLETQYF. DNA of the CDR3: TGCAGTGCTAGAGATCTGGCCAGGGACTTAGAGACCCAGTACTTC.

At least ten counts were recorded for this clonotype. The rearrangement links TRBV20-1 to TRBJ1-1; the match to TRBD1 covers 9 bases. Germline-derived CDR1 and CDR2 are DFQATT and SNEGSKA (reference sequence). With 2 bases clipped from V and 5 bases from J, the junction kept 12 bases outside the gene matches. The CDR3 has 16 residues. The CDR3 here is CSARHRDRVQRTEAFF. CDR3 nucleotides: TGCAGTGCTAGACATCGGGACAGGGTTCAGAGGACTGAAGCTTTCTTT.

The gene calls are TRBV5-8 and TRBJ1-1; 7 bases are a match to TRBD1. This CDR3 has 15 residues. The junction had 6 bases not matched to a gene; V was cut back by 4 bases and J by 0 bases. Germline V gene sequence: CDR1 SGHTS, CDR2 YDEGEE. CDR3 sequence: CASSQGQSMNTEAFF. As DNA, the CDR3 is TGTGCCAGCAGCCAGGGACAGTCCATGAACACTGAAGCTTTCTTT.

Regarding this clonotype: A single base separates this from a much larger clone, so it may be a read error. The rearrangement uses TRBV6-2 or TRBV6-3 and TRBJ2-1; no reliable D call. In germline, CDR1 is MNHEY, CDR2 SVGEGT. V lost 6 bases and J 9 bases, leaving 9 bases between the germline ends. This CDR3 is built from 11 residues. CDR3 nucleotide sequence: TGTGCCAGCAGGCTTCGTGGTGAGCAGTTCTTC. Protein: CASRLRGEQFF.

This clonotype was found many times. The chain has TRBV7-9 and TRBJ2-7, with no clear D. From germline, CDR1 is SEHNR and CDR2 FQNEAQ (reference sequence). V was pared by 5 bases and J by 3 bases, with 20 bases between. The length of the CDR3 is 16 residues. As DNA, the CDR3 is TGTGCCAGCAGCCCCAGCCGGGTCGAGATGGGCTACGAGCAGTACTTC. Translating gives CASSPSRVEMGYEQYF. The whole variable domain, remainder taken from reference TRBV7-9 and TRBJ2-7, is DTGVSQNPRHKITKRGQNVTFRCDPISEHNRLYWYRQTLGQGPEFLTYFQNEAQLEKSRLLSDRFSAERPKGSFSTLEIQRTEQGDSAMYLCASSPSRVEMGYEQYFGPGTRLTVT.

A note on this clonotype: At one boundary the junction diverges from the germline segment, which might be a read error. This chain links TRBV19 with TRBJ1-1, with 7 bases identical to TRBD1. Germline V gene data show CDR1 as LNHDA and CDR2 as SQIVND (reference sequence). The CDR3 is 13 amino acids. The CDR3 region is CATRDRINTETFF. CDR3 in DNA: TGTGCCACCCGGGACAGAATAAACACTGAAACTTTCTTT.

Concerning this clonotype itself: One end of the junction varies from germline; a read error may be responsible. This chain connects TRBV7-9 to TRBJ1-5; 8 bases map to TRBD1. CDR1 is SEHNR, CDR2 FQNEAQ, per germline (reference sequence). The CDR3 sequence is 14 residues long. This CDR3 reads CAGSSQGGNQPQHF. The CDR3 DNA is TGTGCCGGCAGCTCACAGGGGGGGAATCAGCCCCAGCATTTT.